A single sample gave rise to the 11 T cell receptor beta chains below, sequenced in a study of patients and donors after allogeneic stem cell transplantation. In TCRdb, the RT-PCR reads were re-called with MiXCR into one record per CDR3 protein. The data show about 410,000 distinct CDR3 sequences, 16% seen once. Sequencing was done on a sample of blood, either unsorted or a sorted T cell fraction (not recorded which). The receptors come from a human donor who was either an allogeneic HSCT recipient or a stem cell or donor lymphocyte infusion donor (not recorded which). It is not recorded whose cells these are; they may come from a transplant donor.

This clonotype was seen more than once but under ten times. J is TRBJ2-6 and V is TRBV12-3 or TRBV12-4; D unresolved. CDR3 length equals 15 residues. The germline V and J ends were trimmed by 5 bases and 0 bases, with 8 bases remaining between them. The CDR3 nucleotides are TGTGCCAGCAGTCCACAATTCTCTGGGGCCAACGTCCTGACTTTC. Protein sequence: CASSPQFSGANVLTF.

This chain connects TRBV20-1 to TRBJ2-7; 9 positions agree with TRBD2. CDR3 length: 14 residues. J lost 2 bases, V lost 3 bases, and 5 bases had no gene match. Germline CDR1 and CDR2: DFQATT and SNEGSKA (reference sequence). CDR3 nucleotides: TGCAGTGCTAGCGTTCTAGCGGGAACCTACGAGCAGTACTTC. It yields the protein CSASVLAGTYEQYF.

This clonotype was recorded a few times. The chain has TRBV20-1 and TRBJ1-2; possible D gene TRBD1, 6 bases. The germline gives CDR1 DFQATT, CDR2 SNEGSKA (reference sequence). With 0 bases removed from V and 2 bases from J, the gap between germline ends came to 13 bases. The CDR3 has 15 amino acids. The DNA of the CDR3 is TGCAGTGCTAGAGATCCGGGCAGGGGCAACTATGGCTACACCTTC. Protein sequence: CSARDPGRGNYGYTF.

In its sample, this clonotype was seen a few times. The chain links TRBV2 to TRBJ2-5; 13 positions agree with TRBD2. The germline V gene has CDR1 SNHLY and CDR2 FYNNEI. The V gene end was trimmed by 4 bases and the J gene end by 5 bases; junction bases not matched to a gene: 10. The CDR3 is 17 residues long. The CDR3 reads CASSARTSGGPRETQYF. The DNA for the CDR3 is TGTGCCAGCAGTGCCCGGACTAGCGGGGGTCCGAGGGAGACCCAGTACTTC. The variable domain in full, with the rest retrieved from reference TRBV2 and TRBJ2-5, is EPEVTQTPSHQVTQMGQEVILRCVPISNHLYFYWYRQILGQKVEFLVSFYNNEISEKSEIFDDQFSVERPDGSNFTLKIRSTKLEDSAMYFCASSARTSGGPRETQYFGPGTRLLVL.

This clonotype was counted many times. V usage is TRBV12-3 or TRBV12-4 and J usage is TRBJ2-1; D unclear. V was pared by 7 bases and J by 9 bases, with 22 bases between. The CDR3 covers 15 residues. The CDR3 spells CASNLDDSPAVEQFF. In DNA form, the CDR3 reads TGTGCCAGCAATTTGGATGACTCTCCCGCGGTTGAGCAGTTCTTC.

This chain links TRBV10-3 with TRBJ1-4; the match to TRBD1 covers 8 bases. The junction had 6 bases not matched to a gene; V was cut back by 2 bases and J by 4 bases. The CDR3 runs 16 residues. Germline CDR1 ENHRY, CDR2 SYGVKD. CDR3 coding DNA: TGTGCCATCAGTGAGGGCAGGGGGCATCATAATGAAAAACTGTTTTTT. Translated, it gives CAISEGRGHHNEKLFF.

The chain employs TRBV12-3 or TRBV12-4 and TRBJ1-1; no definite D call. The CDR3 consists of 11 residues. V was trimmed by 7 bases and J by 8 bases, leaving 11 bases between them. In nucleotides, the CDR3 is TGTGCCAGCAACCTAGAAGGAGAAGCTTTCTTT. Its translation: CASNLEGEAFF.

This clonotype was seen a handful of times. CDR3 DNA sequence: TGTGCCAGCAGTCCCTTACAGGGAGATACGCAGTATTTT. As protein: CASSPLQGDTQYF. The chain joins TRBV7-3 to TRBJ2-3, with D possibly being TRBD1 (6 bases). Germline V gene data show CDR1 as SGHTA and CDR2 as FQGTGA. V was trimmed by 6 bases and J by 5 bases, leaving 12 bases between them. The CDR3 is 13 amino acids.

This clonotype was counted only a few times. The chain has TRBV7-2 and TRBJ2-5; 8 bases fit TRBD2. The CDR3 is made up of 16 amino acids. Germline trimming cut 3 bases from V and 5 bases from J; bases unmatched to any gene: 11. Germline assignment: CDR1 SGHTA and CDR2 FQGNSA. The CDR3 region is CASSFTGGGRGETQYF. CDR3 nucleotide sequence: TGTGCCAGCAGCTTTACGGGAGGGGGGCGAGGGGAGACCCAGTACTTC.

The rearrangement uses TRBV20-1 and TRBJ2-1; the D gene is possibly TRBD2 (6 bases). Germline CDR1 reads DFQATT; CDR2 reads SNEGSKA (reference sequence). Deletions cut 1 base from V and 0 bases from J, with 10 bases between. This CDR3 region has 15 residues. The DNA of the CDR3 is TGCAGTGCTAGAGCTAGCGTGAGCTCCTACAATGAGCAGTTCTTC. Translating gives CSARASVSSYNEQFF.

In this sample, this clonotype turned up a few times. V is TRBV18 and J is TRBJ1-6; D unresolved. Trimming cost V 2 bases and J 4 bases, with 12 bases left between them. This CDR3 spans 16 amino acids. Germline-derived CDR1 and CDR2 are KGHSH and LQKENI. CDR3 sequence reads: CASSPTMASYNSPLHF. CDR3 nucleotides: TGTGCCAGCTCACCAACAATGGCCTCGTATAATTCACCCCTCCACTTT.